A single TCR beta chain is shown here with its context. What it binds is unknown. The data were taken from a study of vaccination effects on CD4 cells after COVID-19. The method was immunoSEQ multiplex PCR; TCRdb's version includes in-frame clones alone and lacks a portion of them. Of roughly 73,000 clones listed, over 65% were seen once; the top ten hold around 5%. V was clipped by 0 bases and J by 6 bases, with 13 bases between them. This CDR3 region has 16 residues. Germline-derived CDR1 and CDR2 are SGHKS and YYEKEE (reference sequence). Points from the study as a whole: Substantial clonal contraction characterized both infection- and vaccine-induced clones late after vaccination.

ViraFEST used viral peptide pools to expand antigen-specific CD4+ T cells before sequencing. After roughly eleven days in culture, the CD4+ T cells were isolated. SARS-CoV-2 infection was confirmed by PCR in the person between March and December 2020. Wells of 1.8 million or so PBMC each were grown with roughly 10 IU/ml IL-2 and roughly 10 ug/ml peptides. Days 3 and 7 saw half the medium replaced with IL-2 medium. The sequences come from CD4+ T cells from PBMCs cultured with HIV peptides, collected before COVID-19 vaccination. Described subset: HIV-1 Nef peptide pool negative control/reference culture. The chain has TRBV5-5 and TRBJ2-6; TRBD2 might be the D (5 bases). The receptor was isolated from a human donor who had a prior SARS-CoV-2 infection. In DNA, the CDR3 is TGTGCCAGCAGCTTGGGATCCCCGACTATGGCCAACGTCCTGACTTTC. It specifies CASSLGSPTMANVLTF.